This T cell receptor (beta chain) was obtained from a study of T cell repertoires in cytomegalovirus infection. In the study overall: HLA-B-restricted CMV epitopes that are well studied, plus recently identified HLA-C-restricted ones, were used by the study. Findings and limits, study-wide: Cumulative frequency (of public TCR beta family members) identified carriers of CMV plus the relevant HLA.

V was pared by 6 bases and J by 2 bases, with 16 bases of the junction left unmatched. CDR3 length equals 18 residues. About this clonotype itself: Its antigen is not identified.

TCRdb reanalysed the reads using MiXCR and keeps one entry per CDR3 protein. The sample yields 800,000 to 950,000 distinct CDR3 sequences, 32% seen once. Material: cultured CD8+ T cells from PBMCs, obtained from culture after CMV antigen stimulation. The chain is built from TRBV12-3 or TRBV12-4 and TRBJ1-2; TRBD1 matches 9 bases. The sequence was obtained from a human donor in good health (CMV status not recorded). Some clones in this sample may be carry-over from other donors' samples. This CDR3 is CASSPTGGTGTANYGYTF. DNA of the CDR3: TGTGCCAGCAGCCCTACGGGAGGGACAGGGACCGCGAACTATGGCTACACCTTC.